The 10 T cell receptor beta chains presented below share a single source sample, sequenced in a study of blood T cell repertoires in COVID-19. The method was immunoSEQ multiplex PCR; TCRdb's version includes in-frame clones alone and lacks a portion of them. The sample consists of just under 150,000 clones, approximately 81% of them appearing once. Sequencing was performed on peripheral blood. These receptors originate from a human donor with acute or convalescent COVID-19. The donor label of this sample is uncertain.

This clone was counted between two and nine times. The gene calls are TRBV5-1 and TRBJ2-3; 7 bases are a match to TRBD1. The CDR3 covers 16 residues. Germline CDR1 reads SGHRS; CDR2 reads YFSETQ. V was pared by 4 bases and J by 5 bases, with 13 bases of the junction left unmatched. CDR3 residues: CASSLGSTGKGDTQYF. The CDR3 DNA sequence: TGCGCCAGCAGCCTTGGATCGACAGGGAAGGGAGATACGCAGTATTTT.

The chain carries TRBV18 and TRBJ2-7, with 8 bases matching TRBD1. The CDR3 totals 17 residues. Germline V CDR1 and CDR2: KGHSH, LQKENI. With V trimmed by 6 bases and J by 3 bases, 16 bases remained unmatched. This CDR3 reads CASSQDRGNSLLYEQYF. The CDR3 DNA is TGTGCCAGCTCTCAAGACAGGGGAAACTCCCTCCTCTACGAGCAGTACTTC.

This clone was seen a handful of times. This chain links TRBV5-4 with TRBJ2-7, with a tentative D call TRBD1 (6 bases). The germline gives CDR1 SGHNT, CDR2 YYREEE (reference sequence). With 4 bases removed from V and 5 bases from J, the gap between germline ends came to 16 bases. The CDR3 totals 14 residues. The CDR3: CASSTTGFLDEQYF. As DNA, the CDR3 is TGTGCCAGCAGCACAACAGGGTTTTTGGACGAGCAGTACTTC. The full variable domain, rest sourced from reference TRBV5-4 and TRBJ2-7, is ETGVTQSPTHLIKTRGQQVTLRCSSQSGHNTVSWYQQALGQGPQFIFQYYREEENGRGNFPPRFSGLQFPNYSSELNVNALELDDSALYLCASSTTGFLDEQYFGPGTRLTVT.

The genes are TRBV20-1 and TRBJ2-1, with D unresolved. The CDR3 sequence is 11 residues long. V dropped 3 bases and J dropped 9 bases, with 9 bases sitting between them. The germline CDR1 and CDR2 sequences are DFQATT and SNEGSKA (reference sequence). CDR3 in amino acids: CSASDSREQFF. The CDR3 DNA sequence: TGCAGTGCTAGTGACTCCCGTGAGCAGTTCTTC.

The gene calls are TRBV2 and TRBJ1-1, with a tentative D call TRBD1 (6 bases). CDR1 is SNHLY, CDR2 FYNNEI, per germline. The V end lost 1 base, the J end lost 7 bases, and 16 bases lay between the germline ends. This CDR3 comprises 15 residues. Here the CDR3 reads CASSEVGRQGSEAFF. The DNA for the CDR3 is TGTGCCAGCAGTGAAGTGGGGCGGCAGGGGAGTGAAGCTTTCTTT.

The gene calls are TRBV30 and TRBJ1-5; no clear D gene. The V gene lost 3 bases and the J gene lost 2 bases, with 8 bases spanning the gap. Per the germline V gene, CDR1 is GTSNPN and CDR2 is SVGIG (reference sequence). The CDR3 contains 13 residues. The CDR3, as DNA: TGTGCCTGGAGCGCAGAGGGCAATCAGCCCCAGCATTTT. Amino acids: CAWSAEGNQPQHF.

This clone came up a few times. CDR3 in amino acids: CASGLVRQGGYEQYV. The CDR3 DNA is TGTGCTAGTGGTTTGGTACGGCAGGGGGGTTACGAGCAGTACGTC. This chain uses TRBV12-5 with TRBJ2-7; tentative D call: TRBD1 (7 bases). Looked up from germline, CDR1 is LGHNT and CDR2 is FRNRAP. V was shortened by 0 bases and J by 4 bases, with 13 bases between the two germline ends. The CDR3 runs 15 residues.

The rearrangement uses TRBV28 and TRBJ2-5, with D maybe TRBD2 (6 bases). The germline CDR1 and CDR2 sequences are MDHEN and SYDVKM. CDR3 size: 14 residues. Trimming stripped 6 bases from V and 5 bases from J, with 16 bases between. CDR3 protein: CASSPQGRGETQYF. DNA for the CDR3: TGTGCCAGCAGCCCCCAGGGCCGGGGGGAGACCCAGTACTTC. The entire variable domain, with the rest obtained from reference TRBV28 and TRBJ2-5, is as follows: DVKVTQSSRYLVKRTGEKVFLECVQDMDHENMFWYRQDPGLGLRLIYFSYDVKMKEKGDIPEGYSVSREKKERFSLILESASTNQTSMYLCASSPQGRGETQYFGPGTRLLVL.

The CDR3 DNA follows: TGTGCCAGCAGTGATCCCCGGGGAACAGGAAACACCATATATTTT. Translated, it gives CASSDPRGTGNTIYF. This rearrangement joins TRBV25-1 to TRBJ1-3; D ambiguous. Germline CDR1 and CDR2: MGHDK and SYGVNS. The CDR3 has 15 amino acids. Trimming shortened V by 3 bases and J by 4 bases, and 13 bases separated the two germline ends.

CDR3: CASSQNRGSTGANVLTF. CDR3 nucleotide sequence: TGTGCCAGCAGCCAAAACAGGGGCTCTACTGGGGCCAACGTCCTGACTTTC. The chain joins TRBV7-3 to TRBJ2-6, with 7 bases aligning to TRBD1. CDR1 and CDR2 from the germline V gene are SGHTA and FQGTGA. The junction had 9 bases not matched to a gene; V was cut back by 5 bases and J by 2 bases. This CDR3 is built from 17 residues.